This TCR beta chain was obtained from a study of T cells in Graves' hyperthyroidism and ophthalmopathy. Amplified TCR beta CDR3 regions came from RNA transcripts. The HTBI primer set was used in a first-round RT-PCR of the TCR CDR3. Using its own MiXCR run on the multiplex PCR reads, TCRdb lists one record per CDR3 protein. The sample consists of about 600,000 distinct CDR3 sequences, approximately 16% of them appearing once. The ends were cut back, 3 bases at V and 4 bases at J, with 13 bases in the middle. Germline V CDR1 and CDR2: MNHEY, SMNVEV (reference sequence). The length of the CDR3 is 14 residues. Worth noting for this clonotype: Its target is not known.

Points from the study as a whole: Separation of ophthalmopathy from stable hyperthyroidism was achieved by a 13 V-J model. The majority of expanded thyroid clonotypes above 0.001 also appeared in blood.

The study included ophthalmopathy patients with Clinical Activity Score at least 3, NOSPECS grade at least 4 and duration under 3 months. Not enrolled were patients with uncontrolled infection, other autoimmune disease, pregnancy or lactation. The material sequenced was blood. The V gene is TRBV27, the J gene TRBJ2-7; a possible D gene is TRBD1 (5 bases). This TCR came from a woman between 40 and 55 years old with Graves' ophthalmopathy. The CDR3 here is CASSFSGNKYEQYF. In nucleotides, the CDR3 is TGTGCCAGCAGTTTTTCAGGGAACAAGTACGAGCAGTACTTC.